These 27 T cell receptor beta chains were all obtained from the same sample, sequenced in a study of PD-1 blockade in classical Hodgkin lymphoma (dated by TCRdb to 2020 to 2022). Library construction relied on the immunoSEQ multiplex PCR assay. TCRdb took over this immuneACCESS table, retaining in-frame rearrangements with V and J assigned. Such tables are incomplete; in checked studies, under half of the missing clones stem from an unresolved V gene, and the remainder is unexplained. The sample profile shows 20,000 to 30,000 clones; around 80% of them were found once. The ten most abundant clones make up approximately 6.2% of the sample. The time point label corresponds to: cycle 4 day 1 (C4D1), after 6 weeks of nivolumab. Every trial patient had relapsed following autologous stem cell transplantation, and prior brentuximab vedotin exposure was what differed among cohorts A, B and C. The specimen comprised peripheral blood mononuclear cells (PBMCs), sampled before the fourth cycle of nivolumab. The receptor set was obtained from a human donor with classical Hodgkin lymphoma.

J is TRBJ1-4 and V is TRBV30; D not certain. V was clipped by 0 bases and J by 0 bases, with 8 bases between them. Germline V gene sequence: CDR1 GTSNPN, CDR2 SVGIG (reference sequence). CDR3 size: 15 residues. The CDR3 nucleotides read TGTGCCTGGAGTGTACGTCGGTCAACTAATGAAAAACTGTTTTTT. Its protein product is CAWSVRRSTNEKLFF. The whole variable domain, filled in from reference TRBV30 and TRBJ1-4, reads SQTIHQWPATLVQPVGSPLSLECTVEGTSNPNLYWYRQAAGRGLQLLFYSVGIGQISSEVPQNLSASRPQDRQFILSSKKLLLSDSGFYLCAWSVRRSTNEKLFFGSGTQLSVL.

The genes are TRBV6-5 and TRBJ1-3; D remains unclear. Per the germline V gene, CDR1 is MNHEY and CDR2 is SVGAGI. The CDR3 is made up of 13 amino acids. With 6 bases removed from V and 4 bases from J, the gap between germline ends came to 10 bases. The DNA for the CDR3 is TGTGCCAGCAGCACTGCTTTCGGAAACACCATATATTTT. Its translation: CASSTAFGNTIYF.

V is TRBV30 and J is TRBJ1-2; possible D gene TRBD1, 6 bases. V shed 8 bases and J shed 10 bases, with 11 bases lying between them. The germline V gene has CDR1 GTSNPN and CDR2 SVGIG (reference sequence). The CDR3 is 9 amino acids. In DNA, the CDR3 is TGTGCCATGGACAGACCCTACACCTTC. Its translation: CAMDRPYTF.

This chain joins TRBV13 and TRBJ1-2; tentative D call: TRBD1 (6 bases). With 6 bases removed from V and 4 bases from J, the gap between germline ends came to 15 bases. This CDR3 comprises 14 residues. CDR1 and CDR2 from the germline V gene are PRHDT and FYEKMQ (reference sequence). CDR3 sequence (DNA): TGTGCCAGCAGTGAGGGGGGGCTGTCCTATGGCTACACCTTC. It yields the protein CASSEGGLSYGYTF.

There are a few counts of this clone. The chain couples TRBV27 to TRBJ2-3; D might be TRBD1 (5 bases). Looked up from germline, CDR1 is MNHEY and CDR2 is SMNVEV (reference sequence). Trimming shortened V by 6 bases and J by 0 bases, and 13 bases separated the two germline ends. This CDR3 is built from 15 residues. The CDR3 region is CASSETAPSTDTQYF. The CDR3 nucleotides read TGTGCCAGCAGCGAGACAGCCCCTAGCACAGATACGCAGTATTTT.

The chain couples TRBV27 to TRBJ1-2; weak D call: TRBD1 (5 bases). With 5 bases removed from V and 4 bases from J, the gap between germline ends came to 11 bases. CDR1 is MNHEY and CDR2 is SMNVEV in the germline V gene (reference sequence). This CDR3 has 13 amino acids. CDR3 loop: CASSLHRTYGYTF. CDR3 in DNA: TGTGCCAGCAGTCTCCACAGGACCTATGGCTACACCTTC.

The chain links TRBV4-3 to TRBJ1-3; 7 bases match TRBD1. Germline V gene sequence: CDR1 LGHNA, CDR2 YSLEER. J gave up 3 bases and V 0 bases, and 2 bases lay outside the gene matches. The CDR3 runs 15 residues. CDR3 amino acids: CASSQDRGFGNTIYF. CDR3 bases: TGCGCCAGCAGCCAAGACAGGGGGTTTGGAAACACCATATATTTT.

The sample holds one count of this clone. The chain recombines TRBV28 with TRBJ2-1; TRBD2 aligns across 10 bases. Trimming removed 4 bases from V and 8 bases from J; junction bases left unmatched: 11. The CDR3 covers 16 residues. Germline V gives CDR1 MDHEN, CDR2 SYDVKM. For the CDR3, the DNA is TGTGCCAGCAGTTCCCCCGGGAGCGGGAGGGCCGATGAGCAGTTCTTC. It codes for CASSSPGSGRADEQFF.

The chain employs TRBV4-2 and TRBJ2-7; TRBD2 aligns across 14 bases. V trimming: 1 base; J trimming: 7 bases; junction bases outside the gene matches: 9. Germline values: CDR1 LGHNA, CDR2 YNFKEQ. This CDR3 has 17 amino acids. CDR3 region: CASSQGLAGGQIWEQYF. DNA of the CDR3: TGTGCCAGCAGCCAAGGACTAGCGGGAGGGCAGATTTGGGAGCAGTACTTC.

This chain uses TRBV5-1 with TRBJ2-3; D uncertain. Trimming cost V 4 bases and J 0 bases, with 12 bases left between them. The CDR3 is 15 residues long. CDR1 is SGHRS, CDR2 YFSETQ, per germline. CDR3 DNA sequence: TGCGCCAGCAGCGCGGACGGTCCCAGCACAGATACGCAGTATTTT. Translated: CASSADGPSTDTQYF.

The table lists this clone with a count of one. The J gene is TRBJ2-3, the V gene TRBV5-8, with D possibly being TRBD1 (6 bases). Trimming removed 4 bases at V and 0 bases at J, with 21 bases between. Germline V gene lookup returns CDR1 SGHTS and CDR2 YDEGEE. CDR3 length equals 18 residues. CDR3 amino acids: CASSQRGMGPESTDTQYF. CDR3 coding DNA: TGTGCCAGCAGCCAAAGGGGGATGGGGCCGGAGAGCACAGATACGCAGTATTTT.

The rearrangement links TRBV30 to TRBJ1-2, with a weak D call TRBD1 (5 bases). Germline V gives CDR1 GTSNPN, CDR2 SVGIG (reference sequence). CDR3 length: 14 residues. Trimming removed 4 bases from V and 3 bases from J, with 15 bases in between. Here the CDR3 reads CAWTTTATYYGYTF. The CDR3 region has the DNA TGTGCCTGGACTACGACAGCGACCTACTATGGCTACACCTTC.

The chain combines TRBV5-5 with TRBJ2-7; the D is unclear. The CDR3 loop spans 14 amino acids. The V and J ends lost 1 base and 0 bases respectively, with 8 bases between them. From germline, CDR1 is SGHKS and CDR2 YYEKEE (reference sequence). CDR3 DNA sequence: TGTGCCAGCAGCTTGTGGACGAGCTCCTACGAGCAGTACTTC. Its translation is CASSLWTSSYEQYF.

The chain carries TRBV2 and TRBJ2-3; a possible D gene is TRBD2 (6 bases). The CDR3 is made up of 15 amino acids. Germline CDR1 and CDR2: SNHLY and FYNNEI. Trimming removed 4 bases from V and 6 bases from J, with 17 bases in between. The CDR3 DNA is TGTGCCAGCAGTGTACGGGACTTTCGAGGGGATACGCAGTATTTT. Protein: CASSVRDFRGDTQYF.

The V call is TRBV19, the J call TRBJ2-7; the D call may be TRBD1 or TRBD2 (6 bases each). Germline CDR1 LNHDA, CDR2 SQIVND (reference sequence). CDR3 length: 14 residues. Deletions cut 4 bases from V and 2 bases from J, with 12 bases between. DNA of the CDR3: TGTGCCAGTAGTAAGGGGGGTATAACCTACGAGCAGTACTTC. Translation: CASSKGGITYEQYF.

This CDR3 is CASSPGIVDRGEQYF. The CDR3 DNA sequence: TGTGCCAGCAGCCCCGGAATAGTGGACAGGGGCGAGCAGTACTTC. The chain joins TRBV5-4 to TRBJ2-7, with TRBD1 matching 9 bases. The CDR3 loop spans 15 amino acids. V lost 4 bases and J lost 6; bases outside the gene matches: 11. CDR1 and CDR2 from the germline V gene are SGHNT and YYREEE (reference sequence).

The chain combines TRBV18 with TRBJ2-7; TRBD2 agrees at 16 bases. J was trimmed by 3 bases and V by 3 bases; bases with no gene match: 8. The CDR3 covers 18 residues. Germline V gene data show CDR1 as KGHSH and CDR2 as LQKENI. The CDR3 bases are TGTGCCAGCTCACCGGTCCCGGGACTAGCGGGAGGGGGCTACGAGCAGTACTTC. It codes for CASSPVPGLAGGGYEQYF. Full variable domain (outside the CDR3, taken from reference TRBV18 and TRBJ2-7): NAGVMQNPRHLVRRRGQEARLRCSPMKGHSHVYWYRQLPEEGLKFMVYLQKENIIDESGMPKERFSAEFPKEGPSILRIQQVVRGDSAAYFCASSPVPGLAGGGYEQYFGPGTRLTVT.

This clone was picked up a small number of times. The rearrangement uses TRBV28 and TRBJ2-7, with TRBD1 as a possible D gene (5 bases). V dropped 6 bases and J dropped 1 base, with 13 bases sitting between them. Germline values: CDR1 MDHEN, CDR2 SYDVKM. This CDR3 comprises 14 residues. CDR3 protein: CASSQSTGSYEQYF. In DNA form, the CDR3 reads TGTGCCAGCAGCCAAAGTACAGGATCCTACGAGCAGTACTTC.

The rearrangement links TRBV19 to TRBJ1-6, with a possible D match to TRBD1 (6 bases). This CDR3 region has 16 residues. The V and J ends lost 1 base and 10 bases respectively, with 17 bases between them. Germline assignment: CDR1 LNHDA and CDR2 SQIVND (reference sequence). The CDR3 DNA is TGTGCCAGTAGTATAGGGGCAGGGGAGGTCAACTCACCCCTCCACTTT. Translation gives CASSIGAGEVNSPLHF. Combining the CDR3 with reference TRBV19 and TRBJ1-6 gives the whole variable domain DGGITQSPKYLFRKEGQNVTLSCEQNLNHDAMYWYRQDPGQGLRLIYYSQIVNDFQKGDIAEGYSVSREKKESFPLTVTSAQKNPTAFYLCASSIGAGEVNSPLHFGNGTRLTVT.

This rearrangement joins TRBV5-1 to TRBJ2-1; TRBD1 matches 7 bases. The junction had 8 bases not matched to a gene; V was cut back by 1 base and J by 1 base. The CDR3 runs 17 residues. Germline lookup yields CDR1 SGHRS and CDR2 YFSETQ. The CDR3 DNA follows: TGCGCCAGCAGCTTGTGGGGACAGCCGGCGTCCTACAATGAGCAGTTCTTC. This codes for CASSLWGQPASYNEQFF.

The chain joins TRBV7-2 to TRBJ2-7; 10 nucleotides line up with TRBD1. Unmatched junction bases numbered 10, after V lost 3 bases and J lost 2 bases. This CDR3 has 17 amino acids. Germline CDR1 reads SGHTA; CDR2 reads FQGNSA. CDR3 coding DNA: TGTGCCAGCAGCTTTATATCCGGGACAGGGGTAACCTACGAGCAGTACTTC. This codes for CASSFISGTGVTYEQYF.

This clone was seen only a few times. The chain combines TRBV18 with TRBJ2-1; unclear D gene. V lost 6 bases to trimming and J lost 5 bases, with 5 bases between them. There are 11 residues in the CDR3. CDR1 is KGHSH and CDR2 is LQKENI in the germline V gene. CDR3 DNA sequence: TGTGCCAGCTCGTCAAACAATGAGCAGTTCTTC. Encoded protein: CASSSNNEQFF.

This clone was observed once. The chain joins TRBV28 to TRBJ2-3; 8 bases map to TRBD2. V was clipped by 7 bases and J by 4 bases; unmatched bases: 10. CDR1 and CDR2 (germline): MDHEN, SYDVKM. The length of the CDR3 is 15 residues. CDR3 sequence: CASKERESPADTQYF. The CDR3, as DNA: TGTGCCAGCAAGGAGCGGGAGTCCCCGGCAGATACGCAGTATTTT. The whole variable domain, remainder taken from reference TRBV28 and TRBJ2-3, is DVKVTQSSRYLVKRTGEKVFLECVQDMDHENMFWYRQDPGLGLRLIYFSYDVKMKEKGDIPEGYSVSREKKERFSLILESASTNQTSMYLCASKERESPADTQYFGPGTRLTVL.

J is TRBJ1-5 and V is TRBV2; TRBD1 might be the D (6 bases). CDR1 and CDR2 from the germline V gene are SNHLY and FYNNEI. The CDR3 length is 16 residues. V was clipped by 6 bases and J by 2 bases, with 17 bases between them. CDR3 bases: TGTGCCAGCAGACTCCTATCAGGGGTTGGCAATCAGCCCCAGCATTTT. This codes for CASRLLSGVGNQPQHF.

This clone is medium-sized (0.01 to 0.1%) in the sample. V usage is TRBV30 and J usage is TRBJ1-2; unclear D gene. This CDR3 region has 11 residues. Per germline, CDR1 GTSNPN and CDR2 SVGIG (reference sequence). V shed 0 bases and J shed 3 bases, with 2 bases lying between them. As DNA, the CDR3 is TGTGCCTGGAGTGTAGACTATGGCTACACCTTC. This translates into CAWSVDYGYTF.

The rearrangement links TRBV11-2 to TRBJ2-3, with unresolved D. Trimming removed 1 base at V and 2 bases at J, with 10 bases between. The CDR3 contains 15 residues. Per the germline V gene, CDR1 is SGHAT and CDR2 is FQNNGV. The CDR3 bases are TGTGCCAGCAGCTTAGGGTGGGCAATCACAGATACGCAGTATTTT. As protein: CASSLGWAITDTQYF.

This clone has just one count. The gene calls are TRBV29-1 and TRBJ2-3, with TRBD2 as a possible D gene (5 bases). The CDR3 is 15 amino acids. With 3 bases removed from V and 0 bases from J, the gap between germline ends came to 13 bases. The germline V gene has CDR1 SQVTM and CDR2 ANQGSEA. CDR3 coding DNA: TGCAGCGTTGAGGAGCGGCCTCCTAGCACAGATACGCAGTATTTT. Translating it yields CSVEERPPSTDTQYF.